The rows below give T cell receptor beta chains drawn from one sample of a study of shared clonotypes between healthy human individuals. TCRdb's copy holds only in-frame clones and misses some; the assay was immunoSEQ multiplex PCR. The table records around 1.5 million clones, about 98% of them present only once. Source material: naive CD4+ T cells sorted from blood. The receptor source for this set is a man aged 25-40 years in good health. Both conserved end residues are part of each CDR3. Each record gives: J gene, V gene, clone size, D gene, CDR3 protein, CDR3 DNA. A D gene is named only where the DNA matches it firmly. Rows give clone size only sometimes, using once, few, many, or a class for an expanded clone.

j_gene: TRBJ1-2; v_gene: TRBV10-3; abundance: .; d_gene: .; CDR3aa: CAINSAPGALNGYTF; CDR3nt: TGTGCCATCAATTCCGCCCCGGGGGCTCTTAACGGCTACACCTTC
j_gene: TRBJ2-1; v_gene: TRBV7-6; abundance: .; d_gene: .; CDR3aa: CASSRSGESSYNEQFF; CDR3nt: TGTGCCAGCAGCCGGTCGGGGGAGAGCTCCTACAATGAGCAGTTCTTC
j_gene: TRBJ2-5; v_gene: TRBV19; abundance: .; d_gene: TRBD1; CDR3aa: CASSIAGGLETQYF; CDR3nt: TGTGCCAGTAGTATCGCAGGGGGTTTAGAGACCCAGTACTTC
j_gene: TRBJ2-5; v_gene: TRBV5-1; abundance: .; d_gene: TRBD1; CDR3aa: CASIEGRGWQETQYF; CDR3nt: TGCGCCAGCATCGAGGGCAGGGGGTGGCAAGAGACCCAGTACTTC
j_gene: TRBJ2-1; v_gene: TRBV4-1; abundance: .; d_gene: .; CDR3aa: CAEEMVYNEQFF; CDR3nt: TGCGCCGAGGAGATGGTCTACAATGAGCAGTTCTTC
j_gene: TRBJ1-5; v_gene: TRBV7-7; abundance: .; d_gene: .; CDR3aa: CASVIVSNQPQHF; CDR3nt: TGTGCTAGCGTCATTGTTAGCAATCAGCCCCAGCATTTT
j_gene: TRBJ2-2; v_gene: TRBV7-9; abundance: .; d_gene: .; CDR3aa: CASSQGALAGDTGELFF; CDR3nt: TGTGCCAGCAGCCAGGGGGCCCTGGCGGGAGACACCGGGGAGCTGTTTTTT
j_gene: TRBJ2-7; v_gene: TRBV25-1; abundance: .; d_gene: .; CDR3aa: CASRPRVGEQYF; CDR3nt: TGTGCCAGCAGGCCGCGGGTTGGCGAGCAGTACTTC
j_gene: TRBJ2-2; v_gene: TRBV5-4; abundance: once; d_gene: .; CDR3aa: CASSLGERRTGELFF; CDR3nt: TGTGCCAGCAGCTTGGGGGAGCGGAGGACCGGGGAGCTGTTTTTT
j_gene: TRBJ1-3; v_gene: TRBV2; abundance: .; d_gene: TRBD1; CDR3aa: CASSARDREGNTIYF; CDR3nt: TGTGCCAGCAGTGCCCGGGACAGGGAGGGAAACACCATATATTTT
j_gene: TRBJ2-2; v_gene: TRBV29-1; abundance: .; d_gene: .; CDR3aa: CSVGQGNTGELFF; CDR3nt: TGCAGCGTTGGCCAGGGGAACACCGGGGAGCTGTTTTTT
j_gene: TRBJ2-5; v_gene: TRBV10-3; abundance: .; d_gene: .; CDR3aa: CAISEFGQTETQYF; CDR3nt: TGTGCCATCAGTGAGTTTGGGCAGACGGAGACCCAGTACTTC
j_gene: TRBJ2-1; v_gene: TRBV6-1; abundance: .; d_gene: TRBD2; CDR3aa: CASTGLRERNEQFF; CDR3nt: TGTGCCAGTACTGGCCTGCGGGAGCGCAATGAGCAGTTCTTC
j_gene: TRBJ2-2; v_gene: TRBV11-2; abundance: .; d_gene: TRBD1; CDR3aa: CASSDGTGMNTGELFF; CDR3nt: TGTGCCAGCAGCGACGGGACAGGGATGAACACCGGGGAGCTGTTTTTT
j_gene: TRBJ2-7; v_gene: TRBV20-1; abundance: .; d_gene: .; CDR3aa: CSALQGYEQYF; CDR3nt: TGCAGTGCACTACAGGGATACGAGCAGTACTTC
j_gene: TRBJ2-6; v_gene: TRBV19; abundance: .; d_gene: .; CDR3aa: CASKPAPFTGANVLTF; CDR3nt: TGTGCCAGTAAGCCTGCCCCTTTTACTGGGGCCAACGTCCTGACTTTC
j_gene: TRBJ2-3; v_gene: TRBV6-4; abundance: .; d_gene: TRBD2; CDR3aa: CASSSRALLAGPTTDTQYF; CDR3nt: TGTGCCAGCAGTTCCCGGGCTTTGCTAGCGGGACCGACAACAGATACGCAGTATTTT
j_gene: TRBJ2-7; v_gene: TRBV28; abundance: .; d_gene: .; CDR3aa: CASGTPGSLVYF; CDR3nt: TGTGCCAGCGGGACACCTGGAAGTCTCGTGTACTTC
j_gene: TRBJ2-1; v_gene: TRBV28; abundance: .; d_gene: TRBD1; CDR3aa: CASSFAGQGAGNEQFF; CDR3nt: TGTGCCAGCAGTTTCGCCGGACAGGGGGCAGGCAATGAGCAGTTCTTC
j_gene: TRBJ2-1; v_gene: TRBV7-6; abundance: .; d_gene: .; CDR3aa: CASSPLWRDQTYNEQFF; CDR3nt: TGTGCCAGCAGCCCCCTGTGGCGGGACCAGACCTACAATGAGCAGTTCTTC
j_gene: TRBJ2-5; v_gene: TRBV28; abundance: once; d_gene: .; CDR3aa: CASSNRVLSKETQYF; CDR3nt: TGTGCCAGCAGTAACAGGGTGTTGTCCAAAGAGACCCAGTACTTC
j_gene: TRBJ1-5; v_gene: TRBV9; abundance: .; d_gene: .; CDR3aa: CASSVAVAGSSPQHF; CDR3nt: TGTGCCAGCAGCGTAGCCGTAGCAGGTTCCTCGCCCCAGCATTTT
j_gene: TRBJ2-5; v_gene: TRBV7-2; abundance: .; d_gene: .; CDR3aa: CASSLRGEKTQYF; CDR3nt: TGTGCCAGCAGCCTCAGGGGGGAGAAGACCCAGTACTTC
j_gene: TRBJ2-1; v_gene: TRBV9; abundance: few; d_gene: TRBD2; CDR3aa: CASSPPKRASGNNEQFF; CDR3nt: TGTGCCAGCAGCCCCCCTAAGAGGGCTAGCGGTAACAATGAGCAGTTCTTC
j_gene: TRBJ2-2; v_gene: TRBV2; abundance: .; d_gene: .; CDR3aa: CASSGPSRNGELFF; CDR3nt: TGTGCCAGCAGTGGCCCTAGCAGGAACGGGGAGCTGTTTTTT
j_gene: TRBJ2-7; v_gene: TRBV28; abundance: .; d_gene: TRBD1; CDR3aa: CASSLIPGTGSNYEQYF; CDR3nt: TGTGCCAGCAGTTTAATTCCGGGGACAGGGTCGAACTACGAGCAGTACTTC
j_gene: TRBJ2-4; v_gene: TRBV11-2; abundance: .; d_gene: .; CDR3aa: CASSLALAKNIQYF; CDR3nt: TGTGCCAGCAGCTTGGCGCTAGCCAAAAACATTCAGTACTTC
j_gene: TRBJ1-2; v_gene: TRBV18; abundance: .; d_gene: TRBD1; CDR3aa: CASSADRAINYGYTF; CDR3nt: TGTGCCAGCTCTGCCGACAGGGCGATCAACTATGGCTACACCTTC
j_gene: TRBJ1-5; v_gene: TRBV6-6; abundance: .; d_gene: .; CDR3aa: CASTPVGNQPQHF; CDR3nt: TGTGCCAGCACCCCCGTGGGGAATCAGCCCCAGCATTTT
j_gene: TRBJ1-2; v_gene: TRBV18; abundance: .; d_gene: TRBD1; CDR3aa: CASSADRGPMNGYTF; CDR3nt: TGTGCCAGCTCAGCTGACAGGGGGCCTATGAATGGCTACACCTTC